This T cell receptor beta chain was captured by sequencing in a study of T cells after somatic rescue of genetic block. Data came from immunoSEQ multiplex PCR; TCRdb stores just in-frame clones and leaves some out. The sample has approximately 67,000 clones; under 95% are singletons. The CDR3 is 15 amino acids. Germline-derived CDR1 and CDR2 are SGDLS and YYNGEE. V lost 2 bases, J lost 7 bases, and 18 bases lay in between. V is TRBV9 and J is TRBJ1-1; D is undetermined. Sequenced sample: peripheral blood mononuclear cells (PBMCs). This TCR was recovered from a man between 40 and 49 years old. The CDR3, as DNA: TGTGCCAGCAGCGTGGACCCCGGGTCATACAATGAAGCTTTCTTT. This sequence encodes CASSVDPGSYNEAFF.